These 28 T cell receptor beta chains originate from one sample sequenced in a study of T cell clones after liver transplantation. Method: immunoSEQ multiplex PCR; TCRdb's copy keeps in-frame clones and lacks some. This table has tens of thousands of clones, 75% to 90% appearing once. The sequences come from CD4+ T cells from blood, collected 12 months after liver transplant. The receptors derive from a human patient who received a liver transplant. The graft donor may have contributed some T cells.

The gene calls are TRBV5-1 and TRBJ2-1, with 10 bases lining up with TRBD2. The CDR3 contains 14 residues. Looked up from germline, CDR1 is SGHRS and CDR2 is YFSETQ. V gave up 6 bases and J gave up 13 bases; unmatched junction bases: 13. The chain's CDR3 is CASTIGLAVRPQFF. The CDR3 DNA sequence: TGCGCCAGCACGATCGGACTAGCGGTTCGTCCCCAGTTCTTC. The entire variable domain, with the rest obtained from reference TRBV5-1 and TRBJ2-1, is as follows: KAGVTQTPRYLIKTRGQQVTLSCSPISGHRSVSWYQQTPGQGLQFLFEYFSETQRNKGNFPGRFSGRQFSNSRSEMNVSTLELGDSALYLCASTIGLAVRPQFFGPGTRLTVL.

The chain links TRBV6-5 to TRBJ2-7; D remains ambiguous. Trimming took 2 bases from V and 0 from J, leaving 11 bases between them. The CDR3 consists of 15 residues. CDR1 and CDR2 (germline): MNHEY, SVGAGI. The CDR3 bases are TGTGCCAGCAGTTACGTCGCCGATAGCTCCTACGAGCAGTACTTC. Translating gives CASSYVADSSYEQYF.

The J gene is TRBJ2-7, the V gene TRBV5-8, with 10 bases matching TRBD2. The CDR3 has 15 amino acids. Trimming took 4 bases from V and 2 from J; bases not matched to a gene: 6. Germline V gene data show CDR1 as SGHTS and CDR2 as YDEGEE. CDR3 sequence: CASSPGTSATYEQYF. The CDR3 DNA is TGTGCCAGCAGCCCCGGGACTAGCGCCACCTACGAGCAGTACTTC.

With respect to this clone: Distinct nucleotide sequences in the sample also encode this CDR3. The chain couples TRBV5-1 to TRBJ2-1; no reliable D call. The CDR3 has 14 residues. The V end lost 0 bases, the J end lost 4 bases, and 8 bases lay between the germline ends. CDR1 is SGHRS and CDR2 is YFSETQ in the germline V gene. The CDR3 bases are TGCGCCAGCAGCTTGGGCGGAGAATACAATGAGCAGTTCTTC. Its protein product is CASSLGGEYNEQFF.

CDR3 nucleotide sequence: TGTGCCAGCAGTGCGGGACTAGCGGTGAGGTGGCAGTATTTT. It translates to CASSAGLAVRWQYF. This chain joins TRBV27 and TRBJ2-3; 11 nucleotides match TRBD2. Germline loops: CDR1 MNHEY, CDR2 SMNVEV (reference sequence). V was clipped by 5 bases and J by 11 bases; unmatched bases: 9. This CDR3 is built from 14 residues.

The chain has TRBV6-5 and TRBJ2-3, with TRBD2 matching over 13 bases. V lost 6 bases and J lost 8; bases outside the gene matches: 8. The CDR3 consists of 15 residues. The germline V gene has CDR1 MNHEY and CDR2 SVGAGI. CDR3 region: CASSPGLAGVGTQYF. The CDR3 region has the DNA TGTGCCAGCAGCCCTGGACTAGCGGGAGTCGGTACGCAGTATTTT.

The chain joins TRBV12-2 to TRBJ2-6. TRBV12-2 is a listed pseudogene. CDR3 size: 14 residues. CDR3: CASRGASGANVLTF. CDR3 coding DNA: TGTGCAAGTAGGGGGGCCTCTGGGGCCAACGTCCTGACTTTC.

This chain uses TRBV19 with TRBJ1-5, with D possibly being TRBD1 (5 bases). Trimming cost V 5 bases and J 0 bases, with 20 bases left between them. CDR3 length: 18 residues. Germline CDR1 and CDR2: LNHDA and SQIVND (reference sequence). As DNA, the CDR3 is TGTGCCAGTAGTGTACCTTTAGGGGCCGTTAATAGCAATCAGCCCCAGCATTTT. Translating it yields CASSVPLGAVNSNQPQHF. The whole variable domain, filled in from reference TRBV19 and TRBJ1-5, reads DGGITQSPKYLFRKEGQNVTLSCEQNLNHDAMYWYRQDPGQGLRLIYYSQIVNDFQKGDIAEGYSVSREKKESFPLTVTSAQKNPTAFYLCASSVPLGAVNSNQPQHFGDGTRLSIL.

J is TRBJ2-2 and V is TRBV11-3; 7 nucleotides align to TRBD1. V gave up 5 bases and J gave up 4 bases; unmatched junction bases: 7. Per the germline V gene, CDR1 is SGHNT and CDR2 is YENEEA. This CDR3 contains 15 residues. The CDR3 spells CASSLEGARTGELFF. The DNA for the CDR3 is TGTGCCAGCAGCCTCGAGGGGGCGCGCACCGGGGAGCTGTTTTTT.

The rearrangement uses TRBV7-7 and TRBJ2-1; the D gene is possibly TRBD2 (5 bases). The ends were cut back, 8 bases at V and 0 bases at J, with 14 bases in the middle. The germline V gene has CDR1 SSHAT and CDR2 FNYEAQ (reference sequence). The CDR3 has 15 residues. The CDR3 region is CASSERLSSYNEQFF. In nucleotides, the CDR3 is TGTGCCAGCTCCGAACGACTAAGCTCCTACAATGAGCAGTTCTTC.

The chain links TRBV6-1 to TRBJ2-5; D is possibly TRBD2 (7 bases). Trimming stripped 6 bases from V and 4 bases from J, with 18 bases between. The CDR3 is 15 residues long. Germline-derived CDR1 and CDR2 are MNHNS and SASEGT. CDR3 in amino acids: CASRVGGPVGETQYF. The CDR3 DNA follows: TGTGCCAGCAGGGTCGGGGGGCCGGTGGGAGAGACCCAGTACTTC.

This sequence joins TRBV27 and TRBJ2-3, with a weak D call TRBD2 (5 bases). The germline V gene has CDR1 MNHEY and CDR2 SMNVEV (reference sequence). The CDR3 length is 17 residues. Trimming cost V 3 bases and J 2 bases, with 18 bases left between them. Here the CDR3 reads CASSFRRARRDTDTQYF. Written as DNA, the CDR3 is TGTGCCAGCAGTTTCCGCCGGGCCCGACGGGACACAGATACGCAGTATTTT.

The chain has TRBV29-1 and TRBJ2-2; 9 bases align to TRBD1. The CDR3 totals 14 residues. Germline V gene sequence: CDR1 SQVTM, CDR2 ANQGSEA. J was trimmed by 3 bases and V by 4 bases; bases with no gene match: 3. Here the CDR3 reads CSVARTGDTGELFF. The CDR3 coding sequence is TGCAGCGTTGCCCGGACAGGGGACACCGGGGAGCTGTTTTTT.

This rearrangement joins TRBV7-9 to TRBJ1-5; TRBD1 aligns across 9 bases. The J segment lost 0 bases and the V segment lost 0 bases, leaving 9 bases of the junction unmatched. The germline CDR1 and CDR2 sequences are SEHNR and FQNEAQ (reference sequence). This CDR3 has 19 amino acids. CDR3 loop: CASSLALTRDRVSNQPQHF. CDR3 in DNA: TGTGCCAGCAGCTTAGCCCTAACCCGGGACAGGGTTAGCAATCAGCCCCAGCATTTT. Full variable domain (outside the CDR3, taken from reference TRBV7-9 and TRBJ1-5): DTGVSQNPRHKITKRGQNVTFRCDPISEHNRLYWYRQTLGQGPEFLTYFQNEAQLEKSRLLSDRFSAERPKGSFSTLEIQRTEQGDSAMYLCASSLALTRDRVSNQPQHFGDGTRLSIL.

The rearrangement uses TRBV5-1 and TRBJ2-1, with D uncertain. Germline CDR1 reads SGHRS; CDR2 reads YFSETQ. V gave up 6 bases and J gave up 0 bases, with 7 bases separating them. CDR3 size: 13 residues. This CDR3 is CASNWDSYNEQFF. In DNA form, the CDR3 reads TGCGCCAGCAACTGGGACTCCTACAATGAGCAGTTCTTC.

V usage is TRBV7-2 and J usage is TRBJ2-1; no reliable D call. V lost 1 base and J 0 bases, leaving 7 bases between the germline ends. The CDR3 has 15 amino acids. CDR1 is SGHTA and CDR2 is FQGNSA in the germline V gene. CDR3 region: CASSLEISSYNEQFF. The DNA for the CDR3 is TGTGCCAGCAGCTTAGAGATAAGCTCCTACAATGAGCAGTTCTTC.

The rearrangement links TRBV7-8 to TRBJ2-1; D gene unclear. V lost 5 bases to trimming and J lost 0 bases, with 14 bases between them. Germline CDR1 reads SGHVS; CDR2 reads FQNEAQ. The CDR3 totals 16 residues. CDR3 DNA sequence: TGTGCCAGCAGCCTGCGTCGCTTAAGCTCCTACAATGAGCAGTTCTTC. Protein sequence: CASSLRRLSSYNEQFF.

This chain links TRBV7-2 with TRBJ1-1; maybe TRBD1 (5 bases). Trimming left V 0 bases short and J 5 bases short, with 10 bases between. CDR1 and CDR2 (germline): SGHTA, FQGNSA. This CDR3 spans 14 amino acids. CDR3 DNA: TGTGCCAGCAGCTTAGCGCCAGGGAAGACTGAAGCTTTCTTT. Protein sequence: CASSLAPGKTEAFF.

The V and J genes are TRBV11-3 and TRBJ2-3, with 8 bases aligning to TRBD2. J was trimmed by 0 bases and V by 3 bases; bases with no gene match: 5. The CDR3 totals 16 residues. CDR1 is SGHNT and CDR2 is YENEEA in the germline V gene. CDR3 nucleotide sequence: TGTGCCAGCAGCTTCCTTAGCGGGGCTAGCACAGATACGCAGTATTTT. Its translation: CASSFLSGASTDTQYF.

The chain combines TRBV6-5 with TRBJ1-1; D is possibly TRBD1 (5 bases). Germline CDR1 reads MNHEY; CDR2 reads SVGAGI. V dropped 7 bases and J dropped 1 base, with 10 bases sitting between them. The CDR3 has 13 amino acids. CDR3 sequence: CASMGQGNTEAFF. The CDR3 coding sequence is TGTGCCAGCATGGGGCAGGGGAACACTGAAGCTTTCTTT.

The rearrangement joins TRBV4-2 to TRBJ2-5; D unresolved. CDR3 size: 18 residues. Germline assignment: CDR1 LGHNA and CDR2 YNFKEQ. Trimming took 4 bases from V and 5 from J, leaving 26 bases between them. CDR3 bases: TGTGCCAGCAGCCTCCTCGCAGCGTTCCTTAAGTTTACGGAGACCCAGTACTTC. This translates into CASSLLAAFLKFTETQYF.

This chain connects TRBV5-8 to TRBJ1-1, with D tentatively TRBD1 (6 bases). The CDR3 runs 15 residues. CDR1 SGHTS and CDR2 YDEGEE come from the germline V gene. Trimming shortened V by 2 bases and J by 2 bases, and 13 bases separated the two germline ends. CDR3 in amino acids: CASSLGQFTNTEAFF. In DNA, the CDR3 is TGTGCCAGCAGCTTAGGACAGTTTACCAACACTGAAGCTTTCTTT.

The rearrangement joins TRBV10-3 to TRBJ1-2, with TRBD1 as a possible D gene (5 bases). The CDR3 spans 15 residues. Germline V lookup: CDR1 ENHRY, CDR2 SYGVKD. Trimming cost V 10 bases and J 2 bases, with 20 bases left between them. The CDR3 region has the DNA TGTGCCACCAGGGCCGGAGTATACTTCAACTATGGCTACACCTTC. It yields the protein CATRAGVYFNYGYTF.

This chain joins TRBV5-1 and TRBJ2-2; D unclear. Looked up from germline, CDR1 is SGHRS and CDR2 is YFSETQ. V was trimmed by 4 bases and J by 5 bases, leaving 12 bases between them. The length of the CDR3 is 14 residues. The CDR3 loop is CASSGSTVTGELFF. The CDR3 nucleotides read TGCGCCAGCAGCGGCTCGACTGTAACCGGGGAGCTGTTTTTT. Looking up the rest from reference TRBV5-1 and TRBJ2-2 gives the full variable domain: KAGVTQTPRYLIKTRGQQVTLSCSPISGHRSVSWYQQTPGQGLQFLFEYFSETQRNKGNFPGRFSGRQFSNSRSEMNVSTLELGDSALYLCASSGSTVTGELFFGEGSRLTVL.

Within the sample, this clone is medium-sized (0.01 to 0.1%). The chain recombines TRBV28 with TRBJ2-7, with D possibly TRBD2 on 6 matching bases. V gave up 1 base and J gave up 0 bases, with 16 bases separating them. The CDR3 spans 17 residues. Looked up from germline, CDR1 is MDHEN and CDR2 is SYDVKM. CDR3 region: CASSLFRRGGSSYEQYF. In DNA form, the CDR3 reads TGTGCCAGCAGTTTATTTCGGAGGGGAGGAAGCTCCTACGAGCAGTACTTC.

This clone was seen more than once but under ten times. The CDR3 reads CASSFSIGGSSYEQYF. The CDR3 nucleotides are TGTGCCAGCAGTTTTAGTATCGGCGGGAGCTCCTACGAGCAGTACTTC. The genes are TRBV27 and TRBJ2-7; 7 positions agree with TRBD2. The germline V gene encodes CDR1 MNHEY and CDR2 SMNVEV (reference sequence). Unmatched junction bases numbered 8, after V lost 3 bases and J lost 0 bases. CDR3 length: 16 amino acids.

As regards this clone: The junction departs from germline at one end; a sequencing error may be responsible. The V gene is TRBV7-7, the J gene TRBJ2-3, with D uncertain. The length of the CDR3 is 13 residues. Germline CDR1 and CDR2: SSHAT and FNYEAQ (reference sequence). The CDR3 DNA sequence: TGTGCTAGCAGCTTAATCAGCACAGATACGCAGTATTTT. Its protein is CASSLISTDTQYF. The full variable domain, with the rest looked up from reference TRBV7-7 and TRBJ2-3, is GAGVSQSPRYKVTKRGQDVTLRCDPISSHATLYWYQQALGQGPEFLTYFNYEAQPDKSGLPSDRFSAERPEGSISTLTIQRTEQRDSAMYRCASSLISTDTQYFGPGTRLTVL.

This clone has a handful of counts. J is TRBJ1-2 and V is TRBV28; 9 bases line up with TRBD1. The CDR3 runs 12 residues. V trimming: 3 bases; J trimming: 10 bases; junction bases outside the gene matches: 3. In germline, CDR1 is MDHEN, CDR2 SYDVKM. CDR3 in DNA: TGTGCCAGCAGTTTCGGGGACAGGGCCTACACCTTC. Protein product: CASSFGDRAYTF.